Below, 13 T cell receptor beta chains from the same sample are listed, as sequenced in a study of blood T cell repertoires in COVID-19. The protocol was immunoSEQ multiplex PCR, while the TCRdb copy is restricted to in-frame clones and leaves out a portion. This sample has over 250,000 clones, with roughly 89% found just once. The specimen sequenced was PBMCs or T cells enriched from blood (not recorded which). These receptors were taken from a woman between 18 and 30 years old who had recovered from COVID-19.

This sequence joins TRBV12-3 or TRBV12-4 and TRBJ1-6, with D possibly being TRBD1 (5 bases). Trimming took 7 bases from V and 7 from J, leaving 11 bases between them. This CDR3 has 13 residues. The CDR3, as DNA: TGTGCCAGCACTTTGGGGGGGAATTCACCCCTCCACTTT. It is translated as CASTLGGNSPLHF.

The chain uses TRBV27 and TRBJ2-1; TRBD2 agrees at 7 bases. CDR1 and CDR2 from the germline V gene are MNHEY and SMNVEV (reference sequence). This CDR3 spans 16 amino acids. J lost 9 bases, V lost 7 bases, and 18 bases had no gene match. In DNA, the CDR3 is TGTGCCAGCATACGGAGCGGGGCAGCCCCATTTACTGAGCAGTTCTTC. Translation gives CASIRSGAAPFTEQFF.

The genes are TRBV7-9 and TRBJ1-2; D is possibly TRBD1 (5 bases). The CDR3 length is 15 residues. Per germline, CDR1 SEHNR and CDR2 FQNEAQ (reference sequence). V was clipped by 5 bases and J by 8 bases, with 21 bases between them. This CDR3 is CASSLFLAGRKGYTF. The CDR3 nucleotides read TGTGCCAGCAGCCTTTTTTTGGCAGGGAGGAAGGGCTACACCTTC.

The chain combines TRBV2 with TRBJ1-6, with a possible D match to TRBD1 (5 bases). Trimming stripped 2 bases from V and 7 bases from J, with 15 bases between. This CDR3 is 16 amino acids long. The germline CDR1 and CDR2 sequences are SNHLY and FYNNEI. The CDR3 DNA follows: TGTGCCAGCAGTGAAAGAAGGGGAGGGTCAAATTCACCCCTCCACTTT. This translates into CASSERRGGSNSPLHF. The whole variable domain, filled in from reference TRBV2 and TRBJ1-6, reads EPEVTQTPSHQVTQMGQEVILRCVPISNHLYFYWYRQILGQKVEFLVSFYNNEISEKSEIFDDQFSVERPDGSNFTLKIRSTKLEDSAMYFCASSERRGGSNSPLHFGNGTRLTVT.

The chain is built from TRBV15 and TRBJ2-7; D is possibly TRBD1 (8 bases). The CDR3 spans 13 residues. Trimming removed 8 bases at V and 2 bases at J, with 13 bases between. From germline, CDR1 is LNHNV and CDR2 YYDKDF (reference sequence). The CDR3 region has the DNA TGTGCCACCCAGGGGGCGGGAGCCTACGAGCAGTACTTC. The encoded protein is CATQGAGAYEQYF.

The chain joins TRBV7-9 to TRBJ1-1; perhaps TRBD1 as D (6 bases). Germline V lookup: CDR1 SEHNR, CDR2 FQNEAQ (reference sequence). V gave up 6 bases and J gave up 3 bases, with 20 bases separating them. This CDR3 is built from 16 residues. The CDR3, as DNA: TGTGCCAGCAGGCGGGGGGGCGGAAATAGGGACACTGAAGCTTTCTTT. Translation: CASRRGGGNRDTEAFF.

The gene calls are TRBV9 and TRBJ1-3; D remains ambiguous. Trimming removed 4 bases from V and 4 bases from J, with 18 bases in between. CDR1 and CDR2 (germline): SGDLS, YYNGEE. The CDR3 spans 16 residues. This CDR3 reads CASSPGEGSAGNTIYF. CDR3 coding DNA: TGTGCCAGCAGCCCAGGTGAGGGATCAGCCGGAAACACCATATATTTT.

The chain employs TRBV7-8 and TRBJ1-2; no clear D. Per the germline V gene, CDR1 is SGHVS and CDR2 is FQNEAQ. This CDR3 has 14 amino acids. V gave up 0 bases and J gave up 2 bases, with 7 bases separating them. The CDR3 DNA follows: TGTGCCAGCAGCTTAGCCTCTAGAAACTATGGCTACACCTTC. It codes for CASSLASRNYGYTF.

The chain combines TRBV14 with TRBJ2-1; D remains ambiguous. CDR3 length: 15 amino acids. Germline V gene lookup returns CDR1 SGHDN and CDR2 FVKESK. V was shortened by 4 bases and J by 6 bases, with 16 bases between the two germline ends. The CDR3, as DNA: TGTGCCAGCAGCCCGCACCTTTCCCTATCCAATGAGCAGTTCTTC. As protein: CASSPHLSLSNEQFF.

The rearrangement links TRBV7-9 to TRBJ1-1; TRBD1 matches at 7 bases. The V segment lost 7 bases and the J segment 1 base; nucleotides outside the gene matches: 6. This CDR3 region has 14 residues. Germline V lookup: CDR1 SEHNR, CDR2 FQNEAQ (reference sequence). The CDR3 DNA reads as TGTGCCAGCACCCCGGACAGGAGGAACACTGAAGCTTTCTTT. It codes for CASTPDRRNTEAFF.

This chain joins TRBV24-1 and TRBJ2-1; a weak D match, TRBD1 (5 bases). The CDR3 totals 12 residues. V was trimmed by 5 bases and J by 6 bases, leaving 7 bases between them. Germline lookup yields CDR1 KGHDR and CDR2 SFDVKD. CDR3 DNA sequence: TGTGCCACCAGTGGGACATTCAATGAGCAGTTCTTC. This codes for CATSGTFNEQFF.

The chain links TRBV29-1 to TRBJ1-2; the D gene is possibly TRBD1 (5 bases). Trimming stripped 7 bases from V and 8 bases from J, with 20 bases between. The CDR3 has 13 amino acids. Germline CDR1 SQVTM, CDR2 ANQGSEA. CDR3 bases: TGCAGCGGAGGAATGGGTGGGGCGCGGGGCTACACCTTC. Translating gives CSGGMGGARGYTF.

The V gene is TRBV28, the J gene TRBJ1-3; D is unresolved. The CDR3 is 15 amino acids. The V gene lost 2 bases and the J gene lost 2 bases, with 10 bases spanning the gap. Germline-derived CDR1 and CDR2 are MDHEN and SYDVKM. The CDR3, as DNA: TGTGCCAGCAGTTTAGTCGCGGAAACTGGAAACACCATATATTTT. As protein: CASSLVAETGNTIYF. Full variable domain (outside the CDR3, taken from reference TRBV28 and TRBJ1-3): DVKVTQSSRYLVKRTGEKVFLECVQDMDHENMFWYRQDPGLGLRLIYFSYDVKMKEKGDIPEGYSVSREKKERFSLILESASTNQTSMYLCASSLVAETGNTIYFGEGSWLTVV.